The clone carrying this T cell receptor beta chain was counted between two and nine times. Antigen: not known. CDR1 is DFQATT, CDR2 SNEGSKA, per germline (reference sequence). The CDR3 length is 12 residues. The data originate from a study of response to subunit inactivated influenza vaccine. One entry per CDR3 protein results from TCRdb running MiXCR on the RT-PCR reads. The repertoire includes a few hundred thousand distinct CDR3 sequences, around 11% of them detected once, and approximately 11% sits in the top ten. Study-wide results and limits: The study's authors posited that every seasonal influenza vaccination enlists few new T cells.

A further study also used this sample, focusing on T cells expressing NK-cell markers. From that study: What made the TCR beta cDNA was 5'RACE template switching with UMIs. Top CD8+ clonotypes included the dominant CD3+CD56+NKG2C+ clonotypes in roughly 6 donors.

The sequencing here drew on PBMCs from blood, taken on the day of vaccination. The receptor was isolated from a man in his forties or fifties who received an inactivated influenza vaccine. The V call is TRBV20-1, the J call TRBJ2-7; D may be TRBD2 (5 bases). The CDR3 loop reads CSCQADSYEQYF. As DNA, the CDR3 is TGCAGCTGTCAAGCGGACTCCTACGAGCAGTACTTC.